This note documents a single T cell receptor (beta chain) sequence. Its antigen remains unknown. Germline-derived CDR1 and CDR2 are GTSNPN and SVGIG (reference sequence). CDR3 length: 13 amino acids. With V trimmed by 4 bases and J by 7 bases, 7 bases remained unmatched. The table came from immunoSEQ multiplex PCR; TCRdb's copy has only in-frame clones and leaves some out. Of approximately 1.5 million clones in the sample, 95% to 99% were seen once. The data derive from a study of shared clonotypes between healthy human individuals. Study in general: CD4 naive and CD4 memory each took three plates per donor, while CD8 naive took two and CD8 memory one.

Findings and caveats of the study: Only blood underwent sampling, and tissue repertoires likely differ. Shared across a few donors were around 5% of the naive CD4 clonotypes.

Sequencing used naive CD4+ T cells sorted from blood. Subset in this sample: CD45RA+ positively selected. The receptor comes from a man aged 25-45 years in good health. The rearrangement uses TRBV30 and TRBJ1-2; TRBD1 agrees at 9 bases. This CDR3 is CAWIGTGWGGYTF. The CDR3 DNA reads as TGTGCCTGGATAGGGACAGGGTGGGGTGGCTACACCTTC.